This record looks at one T cell receptor (beta chain) sequence and its context. Antigen: not known. This CDR3 has 14 residues. Germline assignment: CDR1 LNHDA and CDR2 SQIVND (reference sequence). The ends lost 7 bases at V and 7 bases at J; junction bases unmatched: 7. The data originate from a study of cytomegalovirus exposure and HLA in healthy donors. Broader study findings: Data from an earlier analysis indicated that most TCR beta V segments were productive either about 87% or about 30% of the time.

Primers included in the PCR were 60 Vbeta and 13 Jbeta primers. Libraries were prepared by immunoSEQ multiplex PCR; TCRdb keeps only in-frame clonotypes and omits some of them. The sample records some 92,000 clones, around four fifths being singletons. The clonotype comes from a man aged 25-40 years in good health and CMV-seronegative. Material for sequencing was PBMCs. The V and J genes are TRBV19 and TRBJ1-5; 10 bases line up with TRBD1. CDR3 coding DNA: TGTGCCAGTACCGACCGGACAGGGGGGCAGCCCCAGCATTTT. The encoded protein is CASTDRTGGQPQHF.